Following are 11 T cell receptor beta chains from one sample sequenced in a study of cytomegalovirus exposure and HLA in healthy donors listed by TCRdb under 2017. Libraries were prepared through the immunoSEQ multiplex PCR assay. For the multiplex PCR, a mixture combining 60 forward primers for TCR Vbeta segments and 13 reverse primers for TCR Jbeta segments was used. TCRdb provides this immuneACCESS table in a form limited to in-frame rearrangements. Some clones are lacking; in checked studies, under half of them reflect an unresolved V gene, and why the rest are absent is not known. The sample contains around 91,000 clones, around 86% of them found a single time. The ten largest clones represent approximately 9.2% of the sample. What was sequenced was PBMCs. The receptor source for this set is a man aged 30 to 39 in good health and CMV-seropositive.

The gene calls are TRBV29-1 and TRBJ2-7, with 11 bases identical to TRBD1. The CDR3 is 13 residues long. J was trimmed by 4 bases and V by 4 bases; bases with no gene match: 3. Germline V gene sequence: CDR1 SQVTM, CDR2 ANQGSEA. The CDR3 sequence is CSVGGQGVYEQYF. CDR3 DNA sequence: TGCAGCGTTGGGGGACAGGGGGTTTACGAGCAGTACTTC.

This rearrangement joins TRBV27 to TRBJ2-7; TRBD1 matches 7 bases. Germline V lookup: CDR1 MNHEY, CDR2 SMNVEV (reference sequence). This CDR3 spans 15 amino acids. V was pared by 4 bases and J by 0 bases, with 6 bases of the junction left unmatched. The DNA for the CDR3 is TGTGCCAGCAGTTCCCAAACAGGGGCCTCCTACGAGCAGTACTTC. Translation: CASSSQTGASYEQYF.

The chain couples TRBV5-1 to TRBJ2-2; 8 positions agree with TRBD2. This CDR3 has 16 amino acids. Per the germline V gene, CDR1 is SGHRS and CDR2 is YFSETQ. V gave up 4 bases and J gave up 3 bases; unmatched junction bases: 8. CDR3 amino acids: CASSISGVRDTGELFF. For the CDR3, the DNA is TGCGCCAGCAGCATTAGCGGGGTCCGGGACACCGGGGAGCTGTTTTTT.

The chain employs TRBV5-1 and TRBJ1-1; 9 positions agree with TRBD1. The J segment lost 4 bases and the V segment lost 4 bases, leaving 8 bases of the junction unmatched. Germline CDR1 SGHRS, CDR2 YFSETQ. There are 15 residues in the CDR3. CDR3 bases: TGCGCCAGCAGCGCCCGGGACAGGGTGGTCACTGAAGCTTTCTTT. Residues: CASSARDRVVTEAFF.

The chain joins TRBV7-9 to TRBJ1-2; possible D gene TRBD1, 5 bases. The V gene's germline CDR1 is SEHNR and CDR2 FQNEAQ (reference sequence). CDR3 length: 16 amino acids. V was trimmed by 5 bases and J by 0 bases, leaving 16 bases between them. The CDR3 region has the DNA TGTGCCAGCAGCCCCCCCTCCCGGGGGGCTAACTATGGCTACACCTTC. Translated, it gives CASSPPSRGANYGYTF. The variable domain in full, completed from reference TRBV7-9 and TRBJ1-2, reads DTGVSQNPRHKITKRGQNVTFRCDPISEHNRLYWYRQTLGQGPEFLTYFQNEAQLEKSRLLSDRFSAERPKGSFSTLEIQRTEQGDSAMYLCASSPPSRGANYGYTFGSGTRLTVV.

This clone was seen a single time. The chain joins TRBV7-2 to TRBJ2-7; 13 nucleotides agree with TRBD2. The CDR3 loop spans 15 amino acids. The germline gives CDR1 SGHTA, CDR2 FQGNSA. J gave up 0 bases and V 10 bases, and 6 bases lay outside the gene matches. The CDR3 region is CATGLAGVFSYEQYF. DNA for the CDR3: TGTGCCACCGGACTAGCGGGAGTCTTCTCCTACGAGCAGTACTTC.

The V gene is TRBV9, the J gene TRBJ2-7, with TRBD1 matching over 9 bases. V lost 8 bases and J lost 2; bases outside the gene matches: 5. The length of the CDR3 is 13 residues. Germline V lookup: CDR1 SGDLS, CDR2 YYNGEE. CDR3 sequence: CASSGTGTYEQYF. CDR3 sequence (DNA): TGTGCCAGTTCCGGGACAGGGACCTACGAGCAGTACTTC.

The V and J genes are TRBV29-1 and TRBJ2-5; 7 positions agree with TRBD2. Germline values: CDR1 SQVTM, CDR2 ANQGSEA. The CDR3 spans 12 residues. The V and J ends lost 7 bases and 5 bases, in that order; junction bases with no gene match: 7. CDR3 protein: CSGRDGRETQYF. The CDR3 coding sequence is TGCAGCGGGCGGGACGGGAGGGAGACCCAGTACTTC. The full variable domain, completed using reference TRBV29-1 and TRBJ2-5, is SAVISQKPSRDICQRGTSLTIQCQVDSQVTMMFWYRQQPGQSLTLIATANQGSEATYESGFVIDKFPISRPNLTFSTLTVSNMSPEDSSIYLCSGRDGRETQYFGPGTRLLVL.

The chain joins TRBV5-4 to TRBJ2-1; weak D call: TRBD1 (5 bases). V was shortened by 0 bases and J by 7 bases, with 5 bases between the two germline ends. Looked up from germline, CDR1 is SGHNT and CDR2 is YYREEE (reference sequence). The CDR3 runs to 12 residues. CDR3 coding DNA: TGTGCCAGCAGCTTGGAGGGGAATGAGCAGTTCTTC. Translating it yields CASSLEGNEQFF.

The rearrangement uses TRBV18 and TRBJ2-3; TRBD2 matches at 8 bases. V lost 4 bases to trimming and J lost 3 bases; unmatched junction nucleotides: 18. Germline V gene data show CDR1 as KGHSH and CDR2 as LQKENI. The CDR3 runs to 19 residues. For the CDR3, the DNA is TGTGCCAGCTCACTTTTTACCGGGACTAGTGGCGCCGTAACAGATACGCAGTATTTT. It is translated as CASSLFTGTSGAVTDTQYF.

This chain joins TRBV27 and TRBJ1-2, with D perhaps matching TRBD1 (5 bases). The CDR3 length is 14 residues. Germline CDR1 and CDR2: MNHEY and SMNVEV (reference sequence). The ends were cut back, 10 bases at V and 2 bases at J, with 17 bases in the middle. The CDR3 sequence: CATKGGVFNYGYTF. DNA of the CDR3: TGTGCCACCAAGGGAGGGGTTTTCAACTATGGCTACACCTTC.